The clone carrying this TCR beta chain showed up many times. Its antigen remains unknown. Amplification of ligated cDNA took four PCR rounds with SP2 and nested alpha and beta constant primers. TCRdb passed the 5' RACE reads through MiXCR, listing each CDR3 protein once. The sample records about 60,000 distinct CDR3 sequences, 7% to 8% being singletons. An oligonucleotide containing a UMI was ligated to the 3' end of TCR cDNA. This sample stems from a study of naive and memory T cell subsets. The study, taken as a whole, reports: This RNA-based method may be sensitive to activation-related transcript changes.

V lost 5 bases, J lost 3 bases, and 10 bases lay in between. Germline V gene lookup returns CDR1 GTSNPN and CDR2 SVGIG (reference sequence). The CDR3 extends over 12 amino acids. This chain uses TRBV30 with TRBJ1-1; a possible D gene is TRBD1 (6 bases). This clonotype was sampled from a female donor in good health. The CDR3 DNA follows: TGTGCCTGGGGGGGGGCGTACACTGAAGCTTTCTTT. Residues: CAWGGAYTEAFF.